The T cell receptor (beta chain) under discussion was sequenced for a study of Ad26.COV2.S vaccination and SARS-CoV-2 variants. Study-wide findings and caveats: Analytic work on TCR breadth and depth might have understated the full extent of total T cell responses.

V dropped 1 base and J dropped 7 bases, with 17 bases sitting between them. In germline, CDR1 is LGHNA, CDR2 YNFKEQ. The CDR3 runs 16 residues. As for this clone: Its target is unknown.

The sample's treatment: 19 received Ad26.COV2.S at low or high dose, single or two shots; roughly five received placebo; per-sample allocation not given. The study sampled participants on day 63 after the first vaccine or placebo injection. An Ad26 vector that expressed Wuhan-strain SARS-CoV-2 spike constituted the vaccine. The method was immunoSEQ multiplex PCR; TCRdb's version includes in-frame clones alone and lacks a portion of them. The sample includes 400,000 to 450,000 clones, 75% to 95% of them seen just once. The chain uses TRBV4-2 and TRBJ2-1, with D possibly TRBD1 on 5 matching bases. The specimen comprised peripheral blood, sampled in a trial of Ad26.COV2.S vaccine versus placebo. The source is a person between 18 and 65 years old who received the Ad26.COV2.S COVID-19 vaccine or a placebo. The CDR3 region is CASSQGARVSLNEQFF. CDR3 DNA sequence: TGTGCCAGCAGCCAAGGGGCCAGGGTATCATTAAATGAGCAGTTCTTC.